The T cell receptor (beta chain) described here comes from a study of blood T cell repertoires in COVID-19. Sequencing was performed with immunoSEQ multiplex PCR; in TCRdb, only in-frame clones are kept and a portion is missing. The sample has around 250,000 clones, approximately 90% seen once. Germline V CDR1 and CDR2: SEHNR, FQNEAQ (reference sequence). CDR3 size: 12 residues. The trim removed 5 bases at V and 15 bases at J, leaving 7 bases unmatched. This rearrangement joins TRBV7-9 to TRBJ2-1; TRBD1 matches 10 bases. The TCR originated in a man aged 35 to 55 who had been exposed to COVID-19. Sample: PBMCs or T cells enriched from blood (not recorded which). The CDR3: CASSIGQGERFF. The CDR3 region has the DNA TGTGCCAGCAGCATCGGACAGGGGGAACGGTTCTTC. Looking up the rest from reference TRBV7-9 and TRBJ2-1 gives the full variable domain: DTGVSQNPRHKITKRGQNVTFRCDPISEHNRLYWYRQTLGQGPEFLTYFQNEAQLEKSRLLSDRFSAERPKGSFSTLEIQRTEQGDSAMYLCASSIGQGERFFGPGTRLTVL.